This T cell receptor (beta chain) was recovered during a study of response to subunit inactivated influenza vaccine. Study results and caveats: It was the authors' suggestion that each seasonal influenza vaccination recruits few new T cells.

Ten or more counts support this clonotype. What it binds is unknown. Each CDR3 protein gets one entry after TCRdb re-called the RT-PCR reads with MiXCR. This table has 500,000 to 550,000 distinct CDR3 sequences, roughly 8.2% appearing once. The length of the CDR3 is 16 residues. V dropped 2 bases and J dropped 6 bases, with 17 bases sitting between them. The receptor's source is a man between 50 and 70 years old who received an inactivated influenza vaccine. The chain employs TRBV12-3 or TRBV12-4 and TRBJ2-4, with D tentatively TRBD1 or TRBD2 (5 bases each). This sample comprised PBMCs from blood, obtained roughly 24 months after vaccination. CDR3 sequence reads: CASSLLGRGSGNIQYF. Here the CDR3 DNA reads TGTGCCAGCAGTTTATTGGGACGAGGGTCGGGAAACATTCAGTACTTC.